This T cell receptor (beta chain) derives from a study of ipilimumab plus nivolumab after autologous stem cell transplantation. Study background: The DLBCL cohort had primary refractory and relapsed disease, with 18-month progression-free survival of about 82% and 31%.

Concerning this clone: Its antigen remains unidentified.

From germline, CDR1 is MNHNS and CDR2 SASEGT. The CDR3 is 11 residues long. V was trimmed by 4 bases and J by 0 bases, leaving 1 base between them. Method: immunoSEQ multiplex PCR; TCRdb's copy keeps in-frame clones and lacks some. The table has around 84,000 clones, nearly 85% seen once. Checkpoint therapy with ipilimumab 1 mg/kg began 14 to 28 days after transplant. Through week 26, nivolumab 3 mg/kg IV was given weeks 1, 4, 7, 10, then biweekly. Study-level results: Authors suggest TCR repertoire, Treg phenotype and gut microbiota support further study.

This TCR was recovered from a male donor with diffuse large B-cell lymphoma. The chain carries TRBV6-1 and TRBJ2-7; D ambiguous. The sequencing used PBMCs, collected in a trial of ipilimumab plus nivolumab as post-transplant consolidation. The CDR3 loop reads CASSVSYEQYF. The DNA for the CDR3 is TGTGCCAGCAGTGTCTCCTACGAGCAGTACTTC.